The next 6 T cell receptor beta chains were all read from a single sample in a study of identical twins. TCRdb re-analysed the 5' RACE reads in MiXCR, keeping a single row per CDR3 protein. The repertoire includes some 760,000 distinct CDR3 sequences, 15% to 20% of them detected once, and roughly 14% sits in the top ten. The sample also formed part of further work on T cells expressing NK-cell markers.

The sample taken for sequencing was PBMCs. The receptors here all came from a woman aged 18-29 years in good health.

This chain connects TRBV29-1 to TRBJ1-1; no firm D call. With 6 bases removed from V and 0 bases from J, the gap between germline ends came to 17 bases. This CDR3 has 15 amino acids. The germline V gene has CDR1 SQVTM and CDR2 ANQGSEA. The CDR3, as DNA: TGCAGCGTCAGAGGGCCCTACCAGATGAACACTGAAGCTTTCTTT. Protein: CSVRGPYQMNTEAFF.

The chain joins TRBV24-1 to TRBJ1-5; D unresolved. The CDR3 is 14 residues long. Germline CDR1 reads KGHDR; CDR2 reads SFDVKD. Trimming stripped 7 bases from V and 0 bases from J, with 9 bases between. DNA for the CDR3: TGTGCCACCAGAGGGTTCCCTAGCAATCAGCCCCAGCATTTT. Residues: CATRGFPSNQPQHF.

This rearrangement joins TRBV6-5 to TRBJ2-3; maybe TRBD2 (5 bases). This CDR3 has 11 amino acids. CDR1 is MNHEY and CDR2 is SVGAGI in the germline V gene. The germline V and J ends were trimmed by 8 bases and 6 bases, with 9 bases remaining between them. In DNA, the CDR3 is TGTGCCAGCGGACTCGGGGATACGCAGTATTTT. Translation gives CASGLGDTQYF.

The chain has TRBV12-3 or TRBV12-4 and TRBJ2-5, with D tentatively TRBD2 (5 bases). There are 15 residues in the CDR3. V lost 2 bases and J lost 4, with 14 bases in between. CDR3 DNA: TGTGCCAGCAGTTTATTGGCACCACGGGGAGAGACCCAGTACTTC. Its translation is CASSLLAPRGETQYF.

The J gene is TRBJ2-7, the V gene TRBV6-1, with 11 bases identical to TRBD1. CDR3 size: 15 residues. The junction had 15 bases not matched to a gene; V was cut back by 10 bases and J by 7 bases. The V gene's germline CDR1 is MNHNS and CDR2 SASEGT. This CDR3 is CATRTGGPGTGEQYF. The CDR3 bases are TGTGCCACGAGGACAGGGGGCCCCGGCACGGGGGAGCAGTACTTC.

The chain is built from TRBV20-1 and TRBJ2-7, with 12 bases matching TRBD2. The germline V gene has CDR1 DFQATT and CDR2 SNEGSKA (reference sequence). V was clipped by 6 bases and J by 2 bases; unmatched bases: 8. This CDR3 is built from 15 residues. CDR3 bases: TGCAGTGCCACATCCAGACTAGCGGGGGCCTACGAGCAGTACTTC. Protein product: CSATSRLAGAYEQYF.